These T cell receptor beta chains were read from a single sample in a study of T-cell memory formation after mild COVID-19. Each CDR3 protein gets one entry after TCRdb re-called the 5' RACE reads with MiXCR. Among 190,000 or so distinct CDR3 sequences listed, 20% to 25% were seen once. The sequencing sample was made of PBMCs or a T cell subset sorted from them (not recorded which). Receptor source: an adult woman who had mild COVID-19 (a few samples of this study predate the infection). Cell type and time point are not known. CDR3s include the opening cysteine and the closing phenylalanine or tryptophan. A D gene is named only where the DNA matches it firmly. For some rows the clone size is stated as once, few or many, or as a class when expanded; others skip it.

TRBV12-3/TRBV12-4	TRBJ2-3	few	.	CASSPGGTTSTDTQYF	TGTGCCAGCAGTCCCGGGGGGACAACTAGCACAGATACGCAGTATTTT
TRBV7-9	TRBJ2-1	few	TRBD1	CASSNRQGVYNEQFF	TGTGCCAGCAGCAACAGACAGGGAGTTTACAATGAGCAGTTCTTC
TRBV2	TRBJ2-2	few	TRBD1	CLTGGDTGELFF	TGCCTGACAGGGGGGGACACCGGGGAGCTGTTTTTT
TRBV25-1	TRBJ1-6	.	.	CASSEFGGYNSPLHF	TGTGCCAGCAGTGAATTCGGCGGTTATAATTCACCCCTCCACTTT
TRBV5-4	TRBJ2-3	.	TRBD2	CASRGGGIDTQYF	TGTGCCAGCAGAGGCGGGGGGATTGATACGCAGTATTTT
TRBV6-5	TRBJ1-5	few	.	CASSGQRSNQPQHF	TGTGCCAGCAGTGGACAAAGAAGCAATCAGCCCCAGCATTTT
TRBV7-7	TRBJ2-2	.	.	CASSSQITGELFF	TGTGCCAGCAGCTCTCAGATCACCGGGGAGCTGTTTTTT
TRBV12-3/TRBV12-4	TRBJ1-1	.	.	CASSIQGRNTEAFF	TGTGCCAGCAGCATACAGGGAAGGAACACTGAAGCTTTCTTT
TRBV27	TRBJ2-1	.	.	CASASLGRAESYNEQFF	TGTGCCAGCGCAAGTCTGGGGCGGGCCGAATCCTACAATGAGCAGTTCTTC
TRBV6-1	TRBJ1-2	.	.	CASTKGSQRPSYGYTF	TGTGCCAGCACTAAAGGTAGCCAGAGACCCTCCTATGGCTACACCTTC
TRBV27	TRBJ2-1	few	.	CASSFRGAGNEQFF	TGTGCCAGCAGCTTCCGGGGGGCGGGCAATGAGCAGTTCTTC
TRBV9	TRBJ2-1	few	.	CASSVAVDEQFF	TGTGCCAGCAGCGTAGCGGTAGATGAGCAGTTCTTC
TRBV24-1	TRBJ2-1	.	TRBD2	CATSDPTLAGFYNEQFF	TGTGCCACCAGTGACCCGACCCTAGCGGGGTTCTACAATGAGCAGTTCTTC
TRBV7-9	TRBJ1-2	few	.	CASSLARTYGYTF	TGTGCCAGCAGCTTAGCACGGACCTATGGCTACACCTTC
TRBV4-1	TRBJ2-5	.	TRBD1	CASSQEGRGRETQYF	TGCGCCAGCAGCCAAGAGGGCAGGGGGCGGGAGACCCAGTACTTC
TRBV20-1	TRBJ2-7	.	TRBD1	CSPRTGDEQYF	TGCAGTCCACGCACAGGGGACGAGCAGTACTTC
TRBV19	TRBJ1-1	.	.	CASSGRPDSTEAFF	TGTGCCAGTAGTGGCCGTCCGGACAGCACTGAAGCTTTCTTT
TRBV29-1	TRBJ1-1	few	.	CSVAGLNTEAFF	TGCAGCGTTGCAGGGCTGAACACTGAAGCTTTCTTT
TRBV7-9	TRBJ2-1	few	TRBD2	CASSSSGLAKGLFF	TGTGCCAGCAGCTCCTCAGGACTAGCGAAGGGTCTGTTCTTC
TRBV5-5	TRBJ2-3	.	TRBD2	CASSPLVAGGRDTQYF	TGTGCCAGCAGCCCGTTGGTGGCGGGGGGTAGAGATACGCAGTATTTT
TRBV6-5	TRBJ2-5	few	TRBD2	CASSIAGGQETQYF	TGTGCCAGCAGCATAGCGGGGGGCCAAGAGACCCAGTACTTC
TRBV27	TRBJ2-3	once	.	CASSLEVTDTKYF	TGTGCCAGCAGTTTAGAGGTCACAGATACGAAGTATTTT
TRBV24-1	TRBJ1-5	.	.	CATREGNGQPQHF	TGTGCCACCAGGGAGGGGAATGGGCAGCCCCAGCATTTT
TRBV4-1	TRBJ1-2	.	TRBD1	CASSLDRGRGYGYTF	TGCGCCAGCAGCCTAGACAGGGGAAGAGGCTATGGCTACACCTTC
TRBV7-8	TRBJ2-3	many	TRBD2	CASSLAGGGLLTDTQYF	TGTGCCAGCAGCTTAGCGGGCGGGGGACTTCTCACAGATACGCAGTATTTT
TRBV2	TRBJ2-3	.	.	CASSENRRTDTQYF	TGTGCCAGCAGTGAAAACAGGCGCACAGATACGCAGTATTTT
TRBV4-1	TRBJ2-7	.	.	CASSQVGNRHEQYF	TGCGCCAGCAGCCAGGTCGGGAACAGGCACGAGCAGTACTTC
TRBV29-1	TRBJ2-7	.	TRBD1	CSVVGTGGYEQYF	TGCAGCGTTGTGGGGACAGGGGGCTACGAGCAGTACTTC
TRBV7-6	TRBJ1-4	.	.	CASSRGGGGPIAEKLFF	TGTGCCAGCAGCCGGGGCGGAGGAGGCCCAATAGCGGAAAAACTGTTTTTT
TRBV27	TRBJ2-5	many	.	CASSLWGYQETQYF	TGTGCCAGCAGTTTGTGGGGGTACCAAGAGACCCAGTACTTC
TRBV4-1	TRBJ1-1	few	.	CASSPPGRPEAFF	TGCGCCAGCAGCCCACCAGGACGGCCAGAAGCTTTCTTT
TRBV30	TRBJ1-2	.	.	CAWSVWGNYGYTF	TGTGCCTGGAGTGTATGGGGTAACTATGGCTACACCTTC
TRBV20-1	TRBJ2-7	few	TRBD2	CSARDEGGSSYEQYF	TGCAGTGCTAGAGATGAGGGAGGGAGCTCCTACGAGCAGTACTTC
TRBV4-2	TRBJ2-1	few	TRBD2	CASSQVGSAGGPGNNEQFF	TGTGCCAGCAGCCAAGTAGGGAGTGCGGGGGGGCCTGGGAACAATGAGCAGTTCTTC
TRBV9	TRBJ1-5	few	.	CASSPGGDSPDQPQHF	TGTGCCAGCAGCCCGGGGGGAGACTCTCCCGATCAGCCCCAGCATTTT
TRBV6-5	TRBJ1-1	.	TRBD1	CASSQQGIEAFF	TGTGCCAGCAGCCAACAGGGGATTGAAGCTTTCTTT
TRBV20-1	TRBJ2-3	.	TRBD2	CSAGERTSQAQYF	TGCAGTGCTGGAGAGCGGACTAGTCAAGCGCAGTATTTT
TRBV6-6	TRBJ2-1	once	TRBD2	CASDWTRGNEQFF	TGTGCCAGCGACTGGACTAGAGGCAATGAGCAGTTCTTC
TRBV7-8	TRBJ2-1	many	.	CASSLQGTEQFF	TGTGCCAGCAGCTTGCAGGGGACTGAGCAGTTCTTC
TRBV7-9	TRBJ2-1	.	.	CASSLARQDEFF	TGTGCCAGCAGCTTGGCCAGACAGGATGAGTTCTTC
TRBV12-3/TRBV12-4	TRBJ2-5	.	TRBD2	CASSPFVSGGAFAETQYF	TGTGCCAGCAGTCCGTTCGTATCGGGGGGGGCCTTCGCAGAGACCCAGTACTTC
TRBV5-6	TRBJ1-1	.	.	CASSLDYTEAFF	TGTGCCAGCAGCTTGGATTACACTGAAGCTTTCTTT
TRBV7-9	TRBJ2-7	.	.	CASSFVHSYEQYF	TGTGCCAGCAGCTTTGTCCACTCCTACGAGCAGTACTTC
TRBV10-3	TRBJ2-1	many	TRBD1	CAISAPPGTGDGEQFF	TGTGCCATCAGTGCGCCGCCCGGGACAGGGGATGGTGAGCAGTTCTTC
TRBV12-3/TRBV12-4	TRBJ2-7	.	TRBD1	CASSWDRGPYEQYF	TGTGCCAGCAGTTGGGACAGGGGGCCCTACGAGCAGTACTTC
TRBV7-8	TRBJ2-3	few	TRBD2	CASSPGAGGGDTQYF	TGTGCCAGCAGCCCTGGAGCGGGGGGCGGGGATACGCAGTATTTT
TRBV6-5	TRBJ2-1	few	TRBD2	CASRRFWASGGPENNEQFF	TGTGCCAGCAGGAGATTTTGGGCTAGCGGGGGGCCAGAAAACAATGAGCAGTTCTTC
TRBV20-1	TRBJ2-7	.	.	CSPVGLSDSYEQYF	TGCAGTCCCGTGGGGCTATCGGATTCCTACGAGCAGTACTTC
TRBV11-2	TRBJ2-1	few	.	CASTEGNEQFF	TGTGCCAGCACCGAGGGCAATGAGCAGTTCTTC
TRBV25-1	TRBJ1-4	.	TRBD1	CASSDRGGLREKLFF	TGTGCCAGCAGTGACCGAGGGGGCTTAAGGGAAAAACTGTTTTTT
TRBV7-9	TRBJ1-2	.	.	CASSAPWGVFEHGYTF	TGTGCCAGCAGCGCCCCGTGGGGGGTTTTCGAACATGGCTACACCTTC
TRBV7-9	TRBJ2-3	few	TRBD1	CASSHRGETDTQYF	TGTGCCAGCAGCCACAGGGGTGAGACAGATACGCAGTATTTT